The 31 T cell receptor beta chains in this list originate from one sample, sequenced in a study of cytomegalovirus exposure and HLA in healthy donors. The primer mix had 60 Vbeta and 13 Jbeta primers. The repertoire was sequenced with immunoSEQ multiplex PCR; TCRdb's copy has only in-frame clones and lacks some. The sample holds approximately 140,000 clones, about 64% seen once. Material: PBMCs. The receptors stem from a woman aged 55 to 70 in good health and CMV-seropositive.

This clone was seen only a few times. The chain joins TRBV5-1 to TRBJ2-7; no firm D call. In germline, CDR1 is SGHRS, CDR2 YFSETQ. The CDR3 is 12 amino acids. The ends were cut back, 1 base at V and 1 base at J, with 3 bases in the middle. The CDR3 sequence is CASSLPSYEQYF. The CDR3 DNA follows: TGCGCCAGCAGCTTGCCATCCTACGAGCAGTACTTC.

The V and J genes are TRBV30 and TRBJ1-1, with a weak D call TRBD1 (6 bases). Germline V gene data show CDR1 as GTSNPN and CDR2 as SVGIG (reference sequence). The germline V and J ends were trimmed by 7 bases and 1 base, with 10 bases remaining between them. The CDR3 has 12 amino acids. The CDR3 protein is CALGGGNTEAFF. DNA of the CDR3: TGTGCCTTAGGGGGGGGGAACACTGAAGCTTTCTTT.

The chain couples TRBV4-1 to TRBJ1-1; unclear D gene. CDR3 size: 15 residues. Germline CDR1 reads MGHRA; CDR2 reads YSYEKL. V lost 0 bases, J lost 1 base, and 9 bases lay in between. As DNA, the CDR3 is TGCGCCAGCAGCCAAGACTACCGAGCGAACACTGAAGCTTTCTTT. This codes for CASSQDYRANTEAFF.

Here the CDR3 DNA reads TGTGCCAGCAGTTTAACAGGGAACCACGAGCAGTACTTC. Translation gives CASSLTGNHEQYF. The chain carries TRBV28 and TRBJ2-7, with D possibly matching TRBD1 (6 bases). CDR3 length: 13 amino acids. The germline CDR1 and CDR2 sequences are MDHEN and SYDVKM. Trimming removed 2 bases from V and 5 bases from J, with 10 bases in between.

The J gene is TRBJ2-3, the V gene TRBV7-9; D is possibly TRBD1 (5 bases). The germline V and J ends were trimmed by 4 bases and 9 bases, with 14 bases remaining between them. Germline loops: CDR1 SEHNR, CDR2 FQNEAQ (reference sequence). The length of the CDR3 is 13 residues. CDR3 nucleotides: TGTGCCAGCAGCTCACAGACAGTCGACACGCAGTATTTT. Its translation: CASSSQTVDTQYF.

This clone has a handful of counts. The J gene is TRBJ2-1, the V gene TRBV7-8, with 14 bases that match TRBD2. The CDR3 is 16 amino acids. Trimming at V came to 3 bases and at J to 10 bases, leaving 8 bases not matched to a gene. Germline loops: CDR1 SGHVS, CDR2 FQNEAQ. DNA of the CDR3: TGTGCCAGCAGCTTGCCGGGACTAGCGGGAGCAAGGGAGCAGTTCTTC. It specifies CASSLPGLAGAREQFF. The full variable domain, in which reference TRBV7-8 and TRBJ2-1 provide the parts outside the CDR3, is GAGVSQSPRYKVAKRGQDVALRCDPISGHVSLFWYQQALGQGPEFLTYFQNEAQLDKSGLPSDRFFAERPEGSVSTLKIQRTQQEDSAVYLCASSLPGLAGAREQFFGPGTRLTVL.

This chain connects TRBV5-1 to TRBJ2-7; D unresolved. This CDR3 spans 12 amino acids. The V and J ends lost 1 base and 6 bases respectively, with 8 bases between them. Germline loops: CDR1 SGHRS, CDR2 YFSETQ. DNA of the CDR3: TGCGCCAGCAGCTTGACTGGGCCCGAGCAGTACTTC. It yields the protein CASSLTGPEQYF.

The rearrangement joins TRBV28 to TRBJ2-5; weak D call: TRBD1 (5 bases). CDR1 MDHEN and CDR2 SYDVKM come from the germline V gene. The germline V and J ends were trimmed by 5 bases and 4 bases, with 14 bases remaining between them. CDR3 size: 14 residues. CDR3 DNA sequence: TGTGCCAGCAGTCCCGGTGGAAGGGGAGAGACCCAGTACTTC. Translation gives CASSPGGRGETQYF.

This chain links TRBV27 with TRBJ1-1; 8 bases are a match to TRBD1. Germline V gene data show CDR1 as MNHEY and CDR2 as SMNVEV (reference sequence). The CDR3 contains 14 residues. V shed 4 bases and J 1 base; nucleotides not matched to a gene: 2. The CDR3 nucleotides read TGTGCCAGCAGTTATGGACAGGGGAACACTGAAGCTTTCTTT. Translation: CASSYGQGNTEAFF.

The chain recombines TRBV11-2 with TRBJ2-7, with D uncertain. The V end was cut by 0 bases, the J end by 4 bases, with 10 bases between. CDR1 is SGHAT, CDR2 FQNNGV, per germline. The CDR3 totals 14 residues. Here the CDR3 DNA reads TGTGCCAGCAGCTTAGATCCGGGTCAGTACGAGCAGTACTTC. The encoded protein is CASSLDPGQYEQYF.

This sequence joins TRBV7-2 and TRBJ2-1; TRBD1 is a possible D gene (6 bases). The length of the CDR3 is 13 residues. Trimming shortened V by 5 bases and J by 4 bases, and 9 bases separated the two germline ends. CDR1 SGHTA and CDR2 FQGNSA come from the germline V gene. The CDR3 region is CASSKRGYNEQFF. The CDR3 DNA reads as TGTGCCAGCAGCAAAAGGGGGTACAATGAGCAGTTCTTC.

The V call is TRBV18, the J call TRBJ2-7; TRBD1 aligns across 9 bases. Germline lookup yields CDR1 KGHSH and CDR2 LQKENI. V was clipped by 6 bases and J by 4 bases; unmatched bases: 7. The CDR3 sequence is 14 residues long. The CDR3 here is CASSPSGTGYEQYF. CDR3 DNA: TGTGCCAGCTCGCCCTCCGGGACAGGGTACGAGCAGTACTTC.

This clone was counted between two and nine times. The J gene is TRBJ2-1, the V gene TRBV30; 8 positions match TRBD1. Trimming cost V 2 bases and J 7 bases; bases outside gene matches: 13. The CDR3 spans 16 residues. Germline V gene lookup returns CDR1 GTSNPN and CDR2 SVGIG (reference sequence). DNA of the CDR3: TGTGCCTGGAGTCCCGAAGACAGGGGTTTTAGAAATGAGCAGTTCTTC. Protein product: CAWSPEDRGFRNEQFF. The variable domain in full, with the rest retrieved from reference TRBV30 and TRBJ2-1, is SQTIHQWPATLVQPVGSPLSLECTVEGTSNPNLYWYRQAAGRGLQLLFYSVGIGQISSEVPQNLSASRPQDRQFILSSKKLLLSDSGFYLCAWSPEDRGFRNEQFFGPGTRLTVL.

The rearrangement links TRBV5-1 to TRBJ1-2; 8 nucleotides line up with TRBD1. Germline V gene sequence: CDR1 SGHRS, CDR2 YFSETQ. Trimming removed 2 bases from V and 6 bases from J; junction bases left unmatched: 6. This CDR3 has 14 residues. The CDR3 here is CASSFRTGSDGYTF. The CDR3 coding sequence is TGCGCCAGCAGCTTCCGGACAGGGAGCGATGGCTACACCTTC. The whole variable domain, filled in from reference TRBV5-1 and TRBJ1-2, reads KAGVTQTPRYLIKTRGQQVTLSCSPISGHRSVSWYQQTPGQGLQFLFEYFSETQRNKGNFPGRFSGRQFSNSRSEMNVSTLELGDSALYLCASSFRTGSDGYTFGSGTRLTVV.

This chain links TRBV9 with TRBJ1-6; D perhaps matches TRBD1 (6 bases). The CDR3 is 14 residues long. Trimming took off 0 bases at V and 6 bases at J, with 7 bases between the two ends. In germline, CDR1 is SGDLS, CDR2 YYNGEE. CDR3 region: CASSVGDTNSPLHF. For the CDR3, the DNA is TGTGCCAGCAGCGTAGGGGACACTAATTCACCCCTCCACTTT.

In this sample, this clone turned up a few times. One end of the junction varies from germline; a read error may be responsible. The gene calls are TRBV19 and TRBJ2-1; 8 bases are a match to TRBD2. The CDR3 totals 14 residues. Germline V gene sequence: CDR1 LNHDA, CDR2 SQIVND (reference sequence). The CDR3 spells CASTTSPRGLVKLF. The CDR3 nucleotides read TGTGCCAGTACTACGAGCCCCCGGGGACTAGTTAAACTCTTC.

This clone was observed once. Because it lacks the conserved phenylalanine or tryptophan at the end, this CDR3 is likely a read error. This sequence joins TRBV11-3 and TRBJ2-7, with TRBD1 matching 9 bases. The germline CDR1 and CDR2 sequences are SGHNT and YENEEA. V lost 4 bases, J lost 3 bases, and 1 base stayed unmatched. There are 13 residues in the CDR3. CDR3 in DNA: TGTGCCAGCAGCTCGGGACAGGGCTACGAGCAGTACCTC. Encoded protein: CASSSGQGYEQYL.

V gene TRBV28 combines with J gene TRBJ1-1; D is uncertain. The CDR3 totals 14 residues. The germline gives CDR1 MDHEN, CDR2 SYDVKM. The V and J ends lost 2 bases and 0 bases respectively, with 7 bases between them. The CDR3 DNA follows: TGTGCCAGCAGTTTAACGACTGTGAACACTGAAGCTTTCTTT. This translates into CASSLTTVNTEAFF.

This clone turned up a few times. The chain is built from TRBV28 and TRBJ2-7; 11 bases map to TRBD2. Trimming at V came to 5 bases and at J to 3 bases, leaving 6 bases not matched to a gene. The CDR3 has 15 residues. CDR1 MDHEN and CDR2 SYDVKM come from the germline V gene. The CDR3 sequence: CASSALLAGVYEQYF. The DNA of the CDR3 is TGTGCCAGCAGTGCCCTACTAGCGGGAGTCTACGAGCAGTACTTC.

The chain couples TRBV15 to TRBJ2-1, with D possibly TRBD2 on 6 matching bases. Looked up from germline, CDR1 is LNHNV and CDR2 is YYDKDF (reference sequence). V lost 5 bases to trimming and J lost 5 bases, with 16 bases between them. The CDR3 consists of 15 residues. The CDR3 nucleotides read TGTGCCACCAGCGAACCGGGACTGCCCGACAATGAGCAGTTCTTC. Protein sequence: CATSEPGLPDNEQFF.

The chain links TRBV28 to TRBJ2-7, with 8 bases matching TRBD1. Per the germline V gene, CDR1 is MDHEN and CDR2 is SYDVKM. V lost 2 bases, J lost 5 bases, and 8 bases stayed unmatched. The CDR3 consists of 15 residues. CDR3 region: CASSLPEDRVDEQYF. The CDR3 DNA reads TGTGCCAGCAGTTTACCGGAGGACAGGGTCGACGAGCAGTACTTC. Drawing the rest from reference TRBV28 and TRBJ2-7, the complete variable domain is DVKVTQSSRYLVKRTGEKVFLECVQDMDHENMFWYRQDPGLGLRLIYFSYDVKMKEKGDIPEGYSVSREKKERFSLILESASTNQTSMYLCASSLPEDRVDEQYFGPGTRLTVT.

This chain links TRBV28 with TRBJ2-7, with D perhaps matching TRBD2 (5 bases). Trimming removed 6 bases from V and 0 bases from J, with 18 bases in between. Germline lookup yields CDR1 MDHEN and CDR2 SYDVKM. CDR3 length equals 16 residues. CDR3 nucleotides: TGTGCCAGCAGCATATCGTTGGCGGGCTTCTCCTACGAGCAGTACTTC. Its protein is CASSISLAGFSYEQYF.

To note about this clone: Other DNA sequences of this sample code for an identical CDR3. This CDR3 reads CASSVGSSYNEQFF. CDR3 nucleotide sequence: TGTGCCAGCAGCGTAGGCAGCTCCTACAATGAGCAGTTCTTC. The chain employs TRBV9 and TRBJ2-1, with D unclear. Germline CDR1 and CDR2: SGDLS and YYNGEE. The V and J ends lost 0 bases and 0 bases respectively, with 4 bases between them. This CDR3 is built from 14 residues.

The gene calls are TRBV28 and TRBJ2-1; 9 nucleotides match TRBD1. The CDR3 extends over 15 amino acids. Germline loops: CDR1 MDHEN, CDR2 SYDVKM. V dropped 2 bases and J dropped 3; count of bases not matched to a gene: 2. CDR3 DNA sequence: TGTGCCAGCAGTTTAAGGGACAGGGACTACAATGAGCAGTTCTTC. Translating it yields CASSLRDRDYNEQFF.

This clone showed up just a few times. V gene TRBV6-5 combines with J gene TRBJ1-6; D is unresolved. Trimming took 2 bases from V and 9 from J, leaving 11 bases between them. This CDR3 contains 14 residues. Germline lookup yields CDR1 MNHEY and CDR2 SVGAGI. The CDR3 bases are TGTGCCAGCAGTTACCCGACCCGGGGTTCACCCCTCCACTTT. Its translation: CASSYPTRGSPLHF.

The chain carries TRBV4-3 and TRBJ2-7, with TRBD1 matching 7 bases. CDR1 and CDR2 (germline): LGHNA, YSLEER. The length of the CDR3 is 17 residues. V trimming: 2 bases; J trimming: 0 bases; junction bases outside the gene matches: 10. The CDR3 loop reads CASSQRADGQDSYEQYF. Here the CDR3 DNA reads TGCGCCAGCAGCCAACGGGCCGACGGACAGGACTCCTACGAGCAGTACTTC.

This clone has more than one count but fewer than ten. The chain combines TRBV9 with TRBJ2-5; weak D call: TRBD1 (6 bases). In germline, CDR1 is SGDLS, CDR2 YYNGEE. Trimming took off 0 bases at V and 2 bases at J, with 11 bases between the two ends. The CDR3 is made up of 15 amino acids. The CDR3 bases are TGTGCCAGCAGCGTAGAGGCCAGGGGTCAAGAGACCCAGTACTTC. Residues: CASSVEARGQETQYF.

The V gene is TRBV28, the J gene TRBJ2-5, with 9 bases that match TRBD2. This CDR3 comprises 17 residues. V trimming: 7 bases; J trimming: 2 bases; junction bases outside the gene matches: 14. In germline, CDR1 is MDHEN, CDR2 SYDVKM. CDR3 loop: CASNTLKSGRTQETQYF. In nucleotides, the CDR3 is TGTGCCAGCAACACCCTAAAGAGCGGGAGGACTCAAGAGACCCAGTACTTC. The full variable domain, completed using reference TRBV28 and TRBJ2-5, is DVKVTQSSRYLVKRTGEKVFLECVQDMDHENMFWYRQDPGLGLRLIYFSYDVKMKEKGDIPEGYSVSREKKERFSLILESASTNQTSMYLCASNTLKSGRTQETQYFGPGTRLLVL.

The CDR3 loop is CSAAGLAGGGSYNEQFF. Here the CDR3 DNA reads TGCAGCGCCGCGGGGCTAGCGGGAGGGGGGTCCTACAATGAGCAGTTCTTC. The V gene is TRBV29-1, the J gene TRBJ2-1; 12 nucleotides agree with TRBD2. The length of the CDR3 is 17 residues. CDR1 is SQVTM and CDR2 is ANQGSEA in the germline V gene. The V segment lost 7 bases and the J segment 1 base; nucleotides outside the gene matches: 11.

This clone was counted only a few times. The chain is built from TRBV4-3 and TRBJ1-3; possibly TRBD1 for D (5 bases). Trimming left V 1 base short and J 0 bases short, with 13 bases between. Germline V gives CDR1 LGHNA, CDR2 YSLEER. This CDR3 spans 17 amino acids. CDR3 residues: CASSQAGGRDSGNTIYF. CDR3 DNA sequence: TGCGCCAGCAGCCAAGCGGGGGGACGGGACTCTGGAAACACCATATATTTT.

The chain joins TRBV7-9 to TRBJ2-1; 10 nucleotides line up with TRBD2. Per germline, CDR1 SEHNR and CDR2 FQNEAQ (reference sequence). The length of the CDR3 is 17 residues. J gave up 2 bases and V 0 bases, and 4 bases lay outside the gene matches. The CDR3 nucleotides are TGTGCCAGCAGCTTAGCGCGGAGCGGGAGGGCCTACAATGAGCAGTTCTTC. It translates to CASSLARSGRAYNEQFF.